This T cell receptor beta chain came from a study of OX40 agonist ivuxolimab in advanced cancers. With regard to the full study: Ivuxolimab, which targeted the costimulatory receptor OX40 (CD134), was an agonistic, fully human IgG2 monoclonal antibody. Intravenous ivuxolimab was administered to patients every 2 weeks at six dose levels: 0.01, 0.1, 0.3, 1.5, 3 and 10 mg/kg. Among the 52 dose-escalation patients, about 20 had hepatocellular carcinoma, 15 or so melanoma, 9 renal cell carcinoma and 9 head and neck cancer. In the dose-escalation cohort, 82.7% of patients were male, and the mean age was approximately 60 years, with a range of about 23 to 80. Prior anti-PD-1, anti-PD-L1 or anti-CTLA-4 therapy was permitted, and 30% to 50% of dose-escalation patients had received checkpoint inhibitors. Three dose-escalation patients achieved partial responses, one with hepatocellular carcinoma and two with cutaneous melanoma. The purpose of peripheral TCRbeta sequencing was to test whether ivuxolimab changed TCR sequence diversity and led to clonal T-cell expansion. The paper reports the monotherapy dose-escalation portion (N of about 50 patients) of the phase I ivuxolimab trial.

Broader findings and caveats from the paper: After ivuxolimab, CD8+ T cells had more expanded clones than CD4+ T cells on average. Which antigens the clonally expanded peripheral T cells were specific for was not determined. Clonal expansion of both CD4+ and CD8+ blood T cells was observed from baseline to week 6 at doses 0.1 to 3.0 mg/kg. Low levels of normalized T-cell clonal expansion were also seen in some patients who did not respond. In the 0.1-3.0 mg/kg groups, partial responders had among the lowest normalized peripheral clonal expansion, particularly in CD8+ T cells.

CDR1 and CDR2 (MNHEY, SVGAGI) derive from the germline V gene. Trimming takes 10 bases off V and 4 bases off J; junction bases not matched to a gene: 6. The CDR3 goes from the cysteine to the phenylalanine over 13 residues. Only the CDR3 region is kept as DNA, spanning 39 bases read in frame from base 1. Of note for this clone: Which antigen it targets is not known. The input lacks base qualities; no much larger clone sits a single base away.

The trial excluded patients who had a history of autoimmune disease or who were on systemic immunosuppression. Peripheral blood for TCR sequencing was collected from all dose cohorts at baseline, on cycle 4 day 1, and on cycle 7 day 1. The samples were taken from a phase I, first-in-human, multicenter, open-label dose-escalation trial of ivuxolimab. The trial enrolled adults with locally advanced or metastatic head and neck squamous cell, hepatocellular, melanoma or renal cell carcinoma. CD4+ and CD8+ T cells were sorted separately from peripheral blood before TCR sequencing. Genomic DNA was isolated from the sorted cells so that the TCRbeta CDR3 region could be sequenced. The immunoSEQ Assay was used for sequencing of TCRbeta CDR3 regions. TCRdb carries this immuneACCESS record with in-frame sequences only. Its versions omit some clonotypes, under half of them owing to an unresolved V gene in the studies checked, with the rest unexplained. The table for this sample lists tens of thousands of clones; around 90% of them were counted only once. 0.4% to 0.55% of the sample is in the top ten clones.

Here the chain combines TRBV6-5 and TRBJ2-4, and 8 junction bases match TRBD2. Sequenced material: CD4+ or CD8+ T cells sorted from blood, taken in a trial of the OX40 agonist ivuxolimab. The sequence derives from an adult with an advanced solid tumor such as melanoma, head and neck, liver or kidney cancer. The DNA is TGTGCCACCCGGGGGGGGAGTAAAAACATTCAGTACTTC. Its amino acids are CATRGGSKNIQYF.